A selection of T cell receptor beta chains follows, all from one sample in a study of T cell changes during pregnancy in multiple sclerosis. TCRdb's table, derived via immunoSEQ multiplex PCR, lists solely in-frame clones and lacks some. The table includes tens of thousands of clones, over 90% detected once. The material sequenced was CD8+ T cells from peripheral blood mononuclear cells, taken in the third trimester of pregnancy. The source is a female donor with multiple sclerosis, enrolled in a pregnancy study. The CDR3 runs from the conserved cysteine through the conserved F or W. The D gene is left open where the match is weak. Expanded clones are given a class, and other clones once, few, many or no size at all.

J	D	size	V	CDR3	DNA
TRBJ2-5	TRBD2	-	TRBV27	CASSLEAGGTQETQYF	TGTGCCAGCAGTTTAGAAGCGGGAGGGACCCAAGAGACCCAGTACTTC
TRBJ1-2	TRBD1	-	TRBV7-9	CASSLDPRDRDGYTF	TGTGCCAGCAGCTTAGATCCACGGGACAGGGATGGCTACACCTTC
TRBJ2-1	-	-	TRBV2	CASSGVLAPEQFF	TGTGCCAGCAGTGGAGTCCTAGCCCCAGAGCAGTTCTTC
TRBJ1-2	TRBD1	-	TRBV25-1	CASSESGRGSYGYTF	TGTGCCAGCAGTGAAAGTGGCAGGGGGTCTTATGGCTACACCTTC
TRBJ2-1	-	-	TRBV9	CASSVDGSPDNEQFF	TGTGCCAGCAGCGTAGACGGGAGCCCCGACAATGAGCAGTTCTTC
TRBJ2-1	-	-	TRBV25-1	CAPPLTSYSSYNEQFF	TGTGCCCCACCCTTAACCTCTTATAGCTCCTACAATGAGCAGTTCTTC
TRBJ2-6	-	-	TRBV5-1	CASSEDFSGANVLTF	TGCGCCAGCAGCGAGGATTTCTCTGGGGCCAACGTCCTGACTTTC
TRBJ2-3	-	-	TRBV13	CASSRGSGPDTQYF	TGTGCCAGCAGCCGGGGGTCGGGCCCAGATACGCAGTATTTT
TRBJ1-1	TRBD1	-	TRBV9	CASSSQDRGNTEAFF	TGTGCCAGCAGCTCTCAGGACAGGGGGAACACTGAAGCTTTCTTT
TRBJ1-1	-	few	TRBV18	CASSPSRAEAFF	TGTGCCAGCTCACCGTCGCGGGCTGAAGCTTTCTTT
TRBJ2-1	-	-	TRBV27	CASSETPSYNEQFF	TGTGCCAGCAGTGAGACACCCAGCTACAATGAGCAGTTCTTC
TRBJ1-1	-	-	TRBV28	CASSFRNTEAFF	TGTGCCAGCAGTTTCAGGAACACTGAAGCTTTCTTT
TRBJ2-7	TRBD2	once	TRBV27	CASSLLLAGTAEQYF	TGTGCCAGCAGTTTACTGCTAGCGGGTACAGCCGAGCAGTACTTC
TRBJ2-1	TRBD2	-	TRBV30	CAWSAVSGSLREQFF	TGTGCCTGGAGCGCCGTTAGCGGGAGCCTTCGTGAGCAGTTCTTC
TRBJ2-2	-	-	TRBV27	CASSRTPGLANTGELFF	TGTGCCAGCAGTAGAACTCCCGGTCTAGCGAACACCGGGGAGCTGTTTTTT
TRBJ2-7	TRBD2	once	TRBV27	CASSPLAGEDEQYF	TGTGCCAGCAGTCCCCTAGCGGGAGAGGACGAGCAGTACTTC
TRBJ2-3	TRBD2	-	TRBV7-9	CASSLDVGGPGDTQYF	TGTGCCAGCAGCTTAGATGTGGGAGGGCCAGGAGATACGCAGTATTTT
TRBJ1-1	TRBD1	-	TRBV6-1	CASSETGGDTEAFF	TGTGCCAGCAGTGAAACAGGGGGCGACACTGAAGCTTTCTTT
TRBJ2-1	TRBD2	once	TRBV27	CASSLGTSGSGSSYNEQFF	TGTGCCAGCAGTTTGGGGACTAGCGGGTCCGGGAGCTCCTACAATGAGCAGTTCTTC
TRBJ1-1	-	-	TRBV15	CATSRDQGAREAFF	TGTGCCACCAGCAGAGATCAAGGAGCCCGAGAAGCTTTCTTT
TRBJ1-3	TRBD1	-	TRBV4-1	CASSQDLTGGGNTIYF	TGCGCCAGCAGCCAAGATCTGACAGGGGGTGGAAACACCATATATTTT
TRBJ2-7	TRBD1	-	TRBV29-1	CSVEDRGDRGMVEQYF	TGCAGCGTTGAAGATCGCGGGGACAGGGGGATGGTCGAGCAGTACTTC
TRBJ2-7	-	-	TRBV14	CASSQGFRYEQYF	TGTGCCAGCAGCCAAGGTTTCCGCTACGAGCAGTACTTC
TRBJ1-1	TRBD1	few	TRBV19	CASMDRGIGTEAFF	TGTGCCAGTATGGACAGGGGAATTGGCACTGAAGCTTTCTTT
TRBJ2-5	TRBD1	-	TRBV27	CASSLSRDRGKETQYF	TGTGCCAGCAGTTTAAGCCGGGACAGGGGGAAGGAGACCCAGTACTTC
TRBJ2-4	-	-	TRBV5-8	CASSRDRAKNIQYF	TGTGCCAGCAGCCGTGACAGAGCCAAAAACATTCAGTACTTC
TRBJ2-2	TRBD2	-	TRBV6-5	CASSIAGGNTGELFF	TGTGCCAGCAGCATAGCGGGGGGGAACACCGGGGAGCTGTTTTTT
TRBJ1-5	-	-	TRBV19	CASSRMGARNQPQHF	TGTGCCAGTAGTCGAATGGGGGCGCGCAATCAGCCCCAGCATTTT
TRBJ2-5	-	-	TRBV29-1	CSVDGGTQETQYF	TGCAGCGTTGACGGAGGGACTCAAGAGACCCAGTACTTC
TRBJ2-1	TRBD1	once	TRBV27	CASSLSGPPTGTIWDEQFF	TGTGCCAGCAGTTTATCGGGGCCTCCGACAGGGACCATCTGGGATGAGCAGTTCTTC
TRBJ2-7	TRBD1	-	TRBV28	CASSLGGQGVIEQYF	TGTGCCAGCAGTTTGGGGGGACAGGGGGTAATCGAGCAGTACTTC
TRBJ2-1	-	-	TRBV27	CASRGLDNEQFF	TGTGCCAGCAGGGGACTTGACAATGAGCAGTTCTTC
TRBJ1-1	-	-	TRBV27	CASSSLSLLNTEAFF	TGTGCCAGCAGTTCTCTCTCCCTTCTGAACACTGAAGCTTTCTTT
TRBJ1-4	-	-	TRBV5-4	CASSPRGTNEKLFF	TGTGCCAGCAGCCCCAGGGGTACTAATGAAAAACTGTTTTTT
TRBJ2-5	-	-	TRBV7-6	CASSLALSTGPLETQYF	TGTGCCAGCAGCTTAGCGCTCTCGACAGGACCGTTAGAGACCCAGTACTTC
TRBJ2-7	TRBD1	-	TRBV29-1	CSVSQGGDEQYF	TGCAGCGTTTCCCAAGGGGGCGACGAGCAGTACTTC
TRBJ1-2	-	-	TRBV7-9	CASSLVSSSYGYTF	TGTGCCAGCAGCTTAGTGTCCTCCTCCTATGGCTACACCTTC
TRBJ2-7	TRBD2	-	TRBV13	CASSAGTSGSYEQYF	TGTGCCAGCAGCGCCGGGACTAGCGGGAGTTACGAGCAGTACTTC
TRBJ1-3	-	-	TRBV6-7	CASSFRQPQGSGNTIYF	TGTGCCAGCAGTTTCAGACAGCCACAGGGCTCTGGAAACACCATATATTTT
TRBJ2-3	-	-	TRBV7-9	CASSRHSGTDTQYF	TGTGCCAGCAGCCGACACTCTGGCACAGATACGCAGTATTTT
TRBJ2-3	TRBD2	once	TRBV9	CASSVRTSGVAFTDTQYF	TGTGCCAGCAGCGTACGGACTAGCGGGGTAGCATTCACAGATACGCAGTATTTT
TRBJ2-7	-	-	TRBV14	CASSLSGVMGEQYF	TGTGCCAGCAGCCTCTCAGGGGTAATGGGAGAGCAGTACTTC
TRBJ2-1	-	-	TRBV5-6	CASSLLVTPVYNEQFF	TGTGCCAGCAGCTTGTTGGTGACACCGGTTTACAATGAGCAGTTCTTC
TRBJ2-7	TRBD1	-	TRBV11-2	CASSKTGVEQYF	TGTGCCAGCAGCAAGACAGGGGTTGAGCAGTACTTC
TRBJ1-2	-	-	TRBV5-5	CASSGERTVFNYGYTF	TGTGCCAGCAGCGGGGAGCGGACAGTATTTAACTATGGCTACACCTTC
TRBJ2-7	-	-	TRBV4-1	CASSQPSRGRGRGGEQYF	TGCGCCAGCAGCCAACCATCAAGGGGGAGGGGACGAGGTGGGGAGCAGTACTTC
TRBJ2-1	TRBD2	once	TRBV5-1	CASSPQREKYNEQFF	TGCGCCAGCAGCCCGCAGCGGGAGAAATACAATGAGCAGTTCTTC
TRBJ1-6	TRBD1	-	TRBV6-1	CASSGTGDNSPLHF	TGTGCCAGCAGTGGGACAGGGGATAATTCACCCCTCCACTTT
TRBJ2-7	TRBD1	-	TRBV19	CASSRGQGRVKYEQYF	TGTGCCAGTAGTCGGGGACAGGGACGAGTTAAGTACGAGCAGTACTTC
TRBJ2-1	-	-	TRBV5-4	CASSTGTNSVHEQFF	TGTGCCAGCAGCACCGGGACAAACAGTGTACATGAGCAGTTCTTC
TRBJ2-2	-	many	TRBV27	CASRPPLGSTGELFF	TGTGCCAGCAGACCCCCCCTAGGGAGCACCGGGGAGCTGTTTTTT
TRBJ2-2	-	-	TRBV13	CASSSRGWNTGELFF	TGTGCCAGCAGCTCCAGGGGTTGGAACACCGGGGAGCTGTTTTTT
TRBJ2-1	TRBD2	-	TRBV9	CASSAEGTSDEQFF	TGTGCCAGCAGCGCCGAGGGCACTAGCGATGAGCAGTTCTTC
TRBJ1-1	-	-	TRBV6-1	CASSTETEAFF	TGTGCCAGCAGCACGGAGACTGAAGCTTTCTTT
TRBJ2-2	-	-	TRBV30	CAWSVHGSHTGELFF	TGTGCCTGGAGTGTACACGGGAGCCACACCGGGGAGCTGTTTTTT
TRBJ2-2	TRBD2	-	TRBV5-6	CASSPRGGVNTGELFF	TGTGCCAGCAGCCCACGGGGGGGCGTGAACACCGGGGAGCTGTTTTTT
TRBJ2-7	TRBD2	-	TRBV7-2	CASSLIALAGGTYEQYF	TGTGCCAGCAGCTTAATTGCCCTAGCGGGCGGCACCTACGAGCAGTACTTC